Listed here are 30 T cell receptor beta chains from one sample, sequenced in a study of cytomegalovirus exposure and HLA in healthy donors. 60 Vbeta and 13 Jbeta primers were used in PCR. Here immunoSEQ multiplex PCR was the method, and the copy in TCRdb shows in-frame clones only, minus some. In the table there are around 150,000 clones, about 80% of which are singletons. Sequenced material: PBMCs. The source is a girl under 18 in good health and CMV-seropositive.

The J gene is TRBJ2-3, the V gene TRBV18, with D unclear. The CDR3 sequence is 13 residues long. V lost 2 bases and J 3 bases, leaving 6 bases between the germline ends. From germline, CDR1 is KGHSH and CDR2 LQKENI. The CDR3 loop reads CASSPMRTDTQYF. Written as DNA, the CDR3 is TGTGCCAGCTCACCAATGAGGACAGATACGCAGTATTTT. Looking up the rest from reference TRBV18 and TRBJ2-3 gives the full variable domain: NAGVMQNPRHLVRRRGQEARLRCSPMKGHSHVYWYRQLPEEGLKFMVYLQKENIIDESGMPKERFSAEFPKEGPSILRIQQVVRGDSAAYFCASSPMRTDTQYFGPGTRLTVL.

On this clone itself: Other DNA sequences of this sample code for an identical CDR3. The rearrangement uses TRBV9 and TRBJ2-3, with D unclear. The V end lost 2 bases, the J end lost 1 base, and 5 bases lay between the germline ends. The CDR3 length is 13 residues. CDR1 and CDR2 from the germline V gene are SGDLS and YYNGEE. The CDR3 here is CASSVVGTDTQYF. CDR3 DNA: TGTGCCAGCAGCGTCGTTGGCACAGATACGCAGTATTTT.

V gene TRBV10-2 combines with J gene TRBJ2-5; TRBD1 might be the D (5 bases). From germline, CDR1 is WSHSY and CDR2 SAAADI. The CDR3 is 15 residues long. V was cut by 0 bases and J by 3 bases, with 11 bases left in between. The CDR3 nucleotides are TGCGCCAGCAGTGAGTCGAGGACAAACAAAGAGACCCAGTACTTC. The encoded protein is CASSESRTNKETQYF.

The J gene is TRBJ2-7, the V gene TRBV7-8; TRBD2 agrees at 8 bases. This CDR3 is built from 15 residues. V gave up 1 base and J gave up 6 bases; unmatched junction bases: 8. From germline, CDR1 is SGHVS and CDR2 FQNEAQ. CDR3 loop: CASSLVGLAGTEQYF. The CDR3, as DNA: TGTGCCAGCAGCTTAGTAGGGCTAGCGGGCACCGAGCAGTACTTC.

Notes on this clone: Other nucleotide sequences from this sample produce the same CDR3. The CDR3 bases are TGTGCCAGCAGTTACTCGAGCGGTGGCTACGAGCAGTACTTC. Protein sequence: CASSYSSGGYEQYF. V gene TRBV6-5 combines with J gene TRBJ2-7; D is perhaps TRBD2 (5 bases). Germline V gene lookup returns CDR1 MNHEY and CDR2 SVGAGI. The CDR3 sequence is 14 residues long. Trimming stripped 0 bases from V and 3 bases from J, with 9 bases between.

The chain carries TRBV27 and TRBJ2-7; 10 bases line up with TRBD1. Germline-derived CDR1 and CDR2 are MNHEY and SMNVEV (reference sequence). Trimming took 1 base from V and 0 from J; bases not matched to a gene: 6. This CDR3 is 17 amino acids long. The CDR3 sequence: CASSLWRGQGSSYEQYF. CDR3 nucleotide sequence: TGTGCCAGCAGTTTATGGAGGGGACAGGGGTCCTCCTACGAGCAGTACTTC.

The chain carries TRBV2 and TRBJ2-5, with a tentative D call TRBD2 (7 bases). Germline CDR1 SNHLY, CDR2 FYNNEI. V was cut by 3 bases and J by 5 bases, with 13 bases left in between. The CDR3 contains 14 residues. CDR3 in DNA: TGTGCCAGCAGTGACGGGGGGCGGGAGGAGACCCAGTACTTC. Residues: CASSDGGREETQYF.

V is TRBV5-1 and J is TRBJ2-5; maybe TRBD1 (5 bases). CDR3 size: 15 residues. In germline, CDR1 is SGHRS, CDR2 YFSETQ. V was shortened by 4 bases and J by 0 bases, with 13 bases between the two germline ends. The CDR3 nucleotides read TGCGCCAGCAGCCCAGAGACAGCGCACCAAGAGACCCAGTACTTC. It specifies CASSPETAHQETQYF.

The chain links TRBV5-1 to TRBJ1-1, with 7 bases that match TRBD1. The CDR3 totals 15 residues. Germline loops: CDR1 SGHRS, CDR2 YFSETQ. The trim removed 1 base at V and 0 bases at J, leaving 3 bases unmatched. For the CDR3, the DNA is TGCGCCAGCAGCTTGTGGACAGGCCTGAACACTGAAGCTTTCTTT. Translated, it gives CASSLWTGLNTEAFF.

The gene calls are TRBV4-1 and TRBJ2-3, with 9 positions matching TRBD2. V lost 5 bases to trimming and J lost 6 bases; unmatched junction nucleotides: 12. The CDR3 consists of 16 residues. In germline, CDR1 is MGHRA, CDR2 YSYEKL. Written as DNA, the CDR3 is TGCGCCAGCAGCTATCTAGCGGGGCCCGGGACGGATACGCAGTATTTT. Translated: CASSYLAGPGTDTQYF.

The CDR3 coding sequence is TGTGCCAGCAGCCCGGGAGCCTTCTACAATGAGCAGTTCTTC. Protein product: CASSPGAFYNEQFF. This chain connects TRBV7-3 to TRBJ2-1; D is possibly TRBD2 (6 bases). The CDR3 consists of 14 residues. Trimming shortened V by 5 bases and J by 3 bases, and 11 bases separated the two germline ends. Per germline, CDR1 SGHTA and CDR2 FQGTGA.

The chain combines TRBV30 with TRBJ1-1, with D perhaps TRBD1 (5 bases). The CDR3 runs to 12 residues. V was trimmed by 4 bases and J by 8 bases, leaving 14 bases between them. Looked up from germline, CDR1 is GTSNPN and CDR2 is SVGIG (reference sequence). The CDR3 loop is CAWTMGGAEAFF. Here the CDR3 DNA reads TGTGCCTGGACGATGGGCGGGGCCGAAGCTTTCTTT.

The table lists this clone with a count of one. This chain joins TRBV7-9 and TRBJ2-3; a weak D match, TRBD2 (5 bases). Looked up from germline, CDR1 is SEHNR and CDR2 is FQNEAQ (reference sequence). The CDR3 length is 13 residues. The V gene lost 5 bases and the J gene lost 4 bases, with 10 bases spanning the gap. The CDR3 sequence: CASSDYGADTQYF. The DNA for the CDR3 is TGTGCCAGCAGCGATTACGGGGCAGATACGCAGTATTTT.

This chain uses TRBV19 with TRBJ2-7; no reliable D call. V shed 5 bases and J shed 0 bases, with 11 bases lying between them. CDR3 size: 14 residues. Germline V gives CDR1 LNHDA, CDR2 SQIVND (reference sequence). The CDR3 region is CASSRRQSSYEQYF. The CDR3 nucleotides are TGTGCCAGTAGTCGGCGGCAGAGCTCCTACGAGCAGTACTTC.

CDR3 protein: CAITTRTGQQGSGYTF. CDR3 DNA: TGTGCCATCACCACGAGGACAGGACAACAAGGGAGTGGCTACACCTTC. The gene calls are TRBV10-3 and TRBJ1-2, with 7 bases identical to TRBD1. Trimming took 7 bases from V and 7 from J; bases not matched to a gene: 18. This CDR3 has 16 amino acids. Germline values: CDR1 ENHRY, CDR2 SYGVKD.

V is TRBV19 and J is TRBJ1-2; TRBD1 aligns across 9 bases. The V gene's germline CDR1 is LNHDA and CDR2 SQIVND (reference sequence). Trimming cost V 3 bases and J 4 bases; bases outside gene matches: 24. The CDR3 totals 21 residues. CDR3 sequence (DNA): TGTGCCAGTAGTATGAACTTCGTCACTAAGGGACAGGGACCTCTCCGCTATGGCTACACCTTC. This translates into CASSMNFVTKGQGPLRYGYTF.

This chain connects TRBV18 to TRBJ2-1, with D maybe TRBD2 (7 bases). Trimming took off 8 bases at V and 7 bases at J, with 24 bases between the two ends. The CDR3 has 16 residues. Germline loops: CDR1 KGHSH, CDR2 LQKENI. CDR3 sequence reads: CASGGALPGTGNEQFF. CDR3 bases: TGTGCCAGCGGGGGGGCCCTTCCGGGGACGGGAAATGAGCAGTTCTTC. The full variable domain, its missing parts supplied by reference TRBV18 and TRBJ2-1, is NAGVMQNPRHLVRRRGQEARLRCSPMKGHSHVYWYRQLPEEGLKFMVYLQKENIIDESGMPKERFSAEFPKEGPSILRIQQVVRGDSAAYFCASGGALPGTGNEQFFGPGTRLTVL.

CDR3 in amino acids: CASSLVGGGSGDTQYF. CDR3 nucleotide sequence: TGTGCCAGCAGCTTAGTTGGTGGGGGGTCCGGAGATACGCAGTATTTT. The J gene is TRBJ2-3, the V gene TRBV13; D might be TRBD2 (6 bases). This CDR3 comprises 16 residues. Trimming pared 1 base from V and 5 bases from J, leaving 16 bases between. Per germline, CDR1 PRHDT and CDR2 FYEKMQ (reference sequence).

V and J are TRBV13 and TRBJ2-7; no clear D. The CDR3 totals 14 residues. V lost 2 bases and J 0 bases, leaving 8 bases between the germline ends. CDR1 PRHDT and CDR2 FYEKMQ come from the germline V gene (reference sequence). The CDR3 DNA sequence: TGTGCCAGCAGCTTAAAACCGAGCTCCTACGAGCAGTACTTC. It specifies CASSLKPSSYEQYF.

The rearrangement uses TRBV7-6 and TRBJ1-1; 8 nucleotides agree with TRBD1. Germline CDR1 reads SGHVS; CDR2 reads FNYEAQ. With V trimmed by 4 bases and J by 5 bases, 6 bases remained unmatched. The CDR3 loop spans 14 amino acids. CDR3 sequence: CASSSGQGVTEAFF. CDR3 in DNA: TGTGCCAGCAGCTCTGGACAGGGTGTTACTGAAGCTTTCTTT.

This chain connects TRBV13 to TRBJ1-1; tentatively, D is TRBD1 (6 bases). Germline V gene data show CDR1 as PRHDT and CDR2 as FYEKMQ (reference sequence). Between the trimmed V and J ends, which lost 4 bases and 0 bases, there was a span of 9 bases. The CDR3 runs 14 residues. The DNA of the CDR3 is TGTGCCAGCAGCTCGGGACACCTGAACACTGAAGCTTTCTTT. This encodes CASSSGHLNTEAFF.

J is TRBJ1-3 and V is TRBV7-8; TRBD1 is a possible D gene (6 bases). V was clipped by 1 base and J by 8 bases, with 15 bases between them. The CDR3 runs to 15 residues. CDR1 is SGHVS and CDR2 is FQNEAQ in the germline V gene. The CDR3 loop is CASSLELRDIDTIYF. DNA for the CDR3: TGTGCCAGCAGCTTAGAACTCCGGGACATAGACACCATATATTTT.

V and J are TRBV28 and TRBJ2-7, with 11 nucleotides matching TRBD2. V lost 6 bases to trimming and J lost 5 bases; unmatched junction nucleotides: 3. From germline, CDR1 is MDHEN and CDR2 SYDVKM. The CDR3 extends over 13 amino acids. CDR3 sequence: CASSLSGRDEQYF. CDR3 nucleotide sequence: TGTGCCAGCAGCCTTAGCGGGAGGGACGAGCAGTACTTC.

The chain has TRBV5-1 and TRBJ2-5, with 12 bases fitting TRBD1. V was pared by 4 bases and J by 7 bases, with 14 bases of the junction left unmatched. This CDR3 region has 17 residues. Looked up from germline, CDR1 is SGHRS and CDR2 is YFSETQ. DNA of the CDR3: TGCGCCAGCAGCCTACCGCCTCGGGACAGGGGGCCAGGGACCCAGTACTTC. Residues: CASSLPPRDRGPGTQYF.

This chain connects TRBV6-1 to TRBJ1-1; D is perhaps TRBD1 (5 bases). Germline CDR1 is MNHNS and CDR2 is SASEGT. The CDR3 is 14 amino acids. V gave up 3 bases and J gave up 1 base, with 9 bases separating them. The CDR3 reads CASSEQQENTEAFF. The CDR3 DNA reads as TGTGCCAGCAGTGAGCAACAGGAGAACACTGAAGCTTTCTTT.

The chain couples TRBV18 to TRBJ2-7, with a weak D call TRBD2 (5 bases). CDR3 length: 11 amino acids. The V end lost 4 bases, the J end lost 6 bases, and 7 bases lay between the germline ends. Germline CDR1 and CDR2: KGHSH and LQKENI. This CDR3 reads CASSRSGEQYF. The DNA of the CDR3 is TGTGCCAGCTCACGAAGCGGCGAGCAGTACTTC.

V and J are TRBV19 and TRBJ1-3; D call uncertain. The CDR3 has 15 residues. V shed 4 bases and J shed 0 bases, with 10 bases lying between them. CDR1 and CDR2 from the germline V gene are LNHDA and SQIVND (reference sequence). CDR3 nucleotide sequence: TGTGCCAGTAGTACAACAATCGTCTCTGGAAACACCATATATTTT. It is translated as CASSTTIVSGNTIYF.

The rearrangement links TRBV19 to TRBJ1-5; D remains unclear. With 1 base removed from V and 4 bases from J, the gap between germline ends came to 2 bases. CDR3 size: 12 residues. Germline values: CDR1 LNHDA, CDR2 SQIVND (reference sequence). In nucleotides, the CDR3 is TGTGCCAGTAGTATAGCAAATCAGCCCCAGCATTTT. Amino acids: CASSIANQPQHF.

The chain combines TRBV27 with TRBJ2-3; 8 nucleotides match TRBD1. There are 15 residues in the CDR3. The J segment lost 4 bases and the V segment lost 5 bases, leaving 8 bases of the junction unmatched. Germline CDR1 reads MNHEY; CDR2 reads SMNVEV (reference sequence). The CDR3 region has the DNA TGTGCCAGCAGTAGGACAGGGTTTACATCAGATACGCAGTATTTT. Its translation is CASSRTGFTSDTQYF.

This clone was recorded once. The rearrangement links TRBV28 to TRBJ2-5, with TRBD1 identical over 11 bases. The end of the DNA aligns better with TRBJ2-7, so the J call may be wrong. Germline lookup yields CDR1 MDHEN and CDR2 SYDVKM. The length of the CDR3 is 15 residues. In nucleotides, the CDR3 is TGTGCCAGCAGTGGCTCCGGGACAGGGGGGGACGAGCAGTACTTC. This sequence encodes CASSGSGTGGDEQYF.